A single sample gave rise to the 26 T cell receptor beta chains below, sequenced in a study of shared clonotypes between healthy human individuals. Measured with immunoSEQ multiplex PCR; TCRdb has only the in-frame clones, and not every one. Among just under 95,000 clones listed, approximately 70% were seen once. The material sequenced was memory CD8+ T cells sorted from blood. Subset defined: CD45RO+ cells pooled with CCR7-negative TemRA cells. These TCRs come from a young man in good health.

This chain connects TRBV20-1 to TRBJ2-1; D call uncertain. V was pared by 6 bases and J by 12 bases, with 12 bases between. From germline, CDR1 is DFQATT and CDR2 SNEGSKA (reference sequence). The CDR3 has 10 residues. The CDR3 sequence: CSALASRQFF. The CDR3 nucleotides are TGCAGTGCCTTGGCGTCTAGGCAGTTCTTC.

In its sample, this clone was seen once. The chain uses TRBV4-1 and TRBJ1-5; D is ambiguous. From germline, CDR1 is MGHRA and CDR2 YSYEKL. Trimming removed 4 bases from V and 5 bases from J, with 9 bases in between. There are 13 residues in the CDR3. The CDR3 spells CASSRGLYQPQHF. The CDR3 DNA follows: TGCGCCAGCAGCCGGGGTTTATATCAGCCCCAGCATTTT.

The chain carries TRBV5-4 and TRBJ2-1; 7 bases map to TRBD2. Germline V gives CDR1 SGHNT, CDR2 YYREEE (reference sequence). This CDR3 is 18 amino acids long. Unmatched junction bases numbered 10, after V lost 0 bases and J lost 1 base. For the CDR3, the DNA is TGTGCCAGCAGCTTGGCGTACGGGGGAGGGATATCCTACAATGAGCAGTTCTTC. As protein: CASSLAYGGGISYNEQFF. Full variable domain (missing parts from reference TRBV5-4 and TRBJ2-1): ETGVTQSPTHLIKTRGQQVTLRCSSQSGHNTVSWYQQALGQGPQFIFQYYREEENGRGNFPPRFSGLQFPNYSSELNVNALELDDSALYLCASSLAYGGGISYNEQFFGPGTRLTVL.

V usage is TRBV11-2 and J usage is TRBJ1-2, with D maybe TRBD1 (6 bases). This CDR3 spans 14 amino acids. Trimming removed 7 bases from V and 4 bases from J, with 16 bases in between. From germline, CDR1 is SGHAT and CDR2 FQNNGV. CDR3 nucleotides: TGTGCCAGCACCCAGCCGCAGGGGAGCTATGGCTACACCTTC. This encodes CASTQPQGSYGYTF.

The genes are TRBV7-2 and TRBJ1-5; D is unclear. Trimming shortened V by 5 bases and J by 7 bases, and 18 bases separated the two germline ends. There are 15 residues in the CDR3. Germline V lookup: CDR1 SGHTA, CDR2 FQGNSA. The CDR3 protein is CASSPNPLRRQPQHF. The DNA of the CDR3 is TGTGCCAGCAGCCCTAATCCCCTCCGGAGACAGCCCCAGCATTTT.

This clone came up once. The rearrangement joins TRBV5-1 to TRBJ1-1, with 7 nucleotides matching TRBD1. V was clipped by 3 bases and J by 4 bases; unmatched bases: 9. The CDR3 runs 15 residues. Germline V gives CDR1 SGHRS, CDR2 YFSETQ. The CDR3 sequence is CASSSGQFGGTEAFF. The CDR3 DNA reads as TGCGCCAGCAGCTCGGGACAGTTCGGAGGCACTGAAGCTTTCTTT.

The chain joins TRBV9 to TRBJ2-7; D not certain. Germline V lookup: CDR1 SGDLS, CDR2 YYNGEE. The V gene lost 0 bases and the J gene lost 0 bases, with 10 bases spanning the gap. The CDR3 length is 15 residues. The chain's CDR3 is CASSVGSVSSYEQYF. The DNA of the CDR3 is TGTGCCAGCAGCGTAGGGTCCGTGAGCTCCTACGAGCAGTACTTC.

In its sample, this clone was seen a few times. The V and J genes are TRBV30 and TRBJ2-2, with D possibly TRBD2 on 5 matching bases. V was clipped by 5 bases and J by 6 bases, with 7 bases between them. Germline loops: CDR1 GTSNPN, CDR2 SVGIG (reference sequence). The CDR3 totals 11 residues. The CDR3: CAWGSSGELFF. CDR3 nucleotides: TGTGCCTGGGGGAGTTCCGGGGAGCTGTTTTTT. Filled out from reference TRBV30 and TRBJ2-2, the complete variable domain reads SQTIHQWPATLVQPVGSPLSLECTVEGTSNPNLYWYRQAAGRGLQLLFYSVGIGQISSEVPQNLSASRPQDRQFILSSKKLLLSDSGFYLCAWGSSGELFFGEGSRLTVL.

The count of this clone is one. The chain is built from TRBV7-6 and TRBJ2-5; no reliable D call. CDR1 is SGHVS, CDR2 FNYEAQ, per germline. The CDR3 is 12 amino acids. With 5 bases removed from V and 5 bases from J, the gap between germline ends came to 9 bases. CDR3 residues: CASSAPLETQYF. In nucleotides, the CDR3 is TGTGCCAGCAGCGCCCCTCTTGAGACCCAGTACTTC.

The rearrangement joins TRBV29-1 to TRBJ2-7, with 11 bases aligning to TRBD1. With 4 bases clipped from V and 2 bases from J, the junction kept 4 bases outside the gene matches. Germline V gene lookup returns CDR1 SQVTM and CDR2 ANQGSEA. This CDR3 is 14 amino acids long. The CDR3 loop reads CSVVGQGATYEQYF. CDR3 DNA: TGCAGCGTTGTTGGACAGGGGGCGACCTACGAGCAGTACTTC.

The chain combines TRBV6-5 with TRBJ1-1; 9 nucleotides match TRBD1. The CDR3 is made up of 13 amino acids. Trimming at V came to 9 bases and at J to 1 base, leaving 3 bases not matched to a gene. Per germline, CDR1 MNHEY and CDR2 SVGAGI. CDR3 sequence reads: CASLGQGNTEAFF. CDR3 coding DNA: TGTGCCAGTTTGGGACAGGGGAACACTGAAGCTTTCTTT.

J is TRBJ1-1 and V is TRBV7-2, with TRBD1 matching 7 bases. Losses at the gene ends were 1 base for V and 1 base for J; bases not matched to a gene: 3. Germline V gene lookup returns CDR1 SGHTA and CDR2 FQGNSA. The CDR3 length is 15 residues. Written as DNA, the CDR3 is TGTGCCAGCAGCTTAGTTACAGGGGCGAACACTGAAGCTTTCTTT. Protein: CASSLVTGANTEAFF.

This clone was detected once. The V and J genes are TRBV6-5 and TRBJ2-7; D gene ambiguous. This CDR3 comprises 15 residues. Trimming cost V 5 bases and J 0 bases, with 14 bases left between them. The germline V gene has CDR1 MNHEY and CDR2 SVGAGI. CDR3 bases: TGTGCCAGCAGTCCCACCAAGTGGAGCTCCTACGAGCAGTACTTC. Translating it yields CASSPTKWSSYEQYF.

The chain combines TRBV29-1 with TRBJ2-1; weak D call: TRBD1 (6 bases). The V and J ends lost 0 bases and 15 bases respectively, with 24 bases between them. This CDR3 has 15 amino acids. Germline CDR1 is SQVTM and CDR2 is ANQGSEA. The CDR3 DNA follows: TGCAGCGTTGAAGATCTTCAGGGGTTGGGGGTGTTTCCGTTCTTC. Translation gives CSVEDLQGLGVFPFF.

This chain uses TRBV25-1 with TRBJ2-5, with D possibly TRBD1 on 5 matching bases. The germline V gene has CDR1 MGHDK and CDR2 SYGVNS. CDR3 length: 15 residues. V was trimmed by 3 bases and J by 3 bases, leaving 14 bases between them. The CDR3 nucleotides are TGTGCCAGCAGTGATGGAACAGGTTCGGAAGAGACCCAGTACTTC. This sequence encodes CASSDGTGSEETQYF.

The chain has TRBV25-1 and TRBJ2-3; D is unresolved. This CDR3 spans 14 amino acids. Germline CDR1 MGHDK, CDR2 SYGVNS. Trimming cost V 3 bases and J 1 base, with 8 bases left between them. Here the CDR3 DNA reads TGTGCCAGCAGTGAGGTAGGGCGCACAGATACGCAGTATTTT. Translating gives CASSEVGRTDTQYF.

This chain links TRBV2 with TRBJ2-1; 8 bases agree with TRBD1. Germline loops: CDR1 SNHLY, CDR2 FYNNEI. Trimming at V came to 3 bases and at J to 6 bases, leaving 7 bases not matched to a gene. The CDR3 runs to 15 residues. The CDR3 is CASSDSTGVFNEQFF. The CDR3 region has the DNA TGTGCCAGCAGTGATTCGACAGGGGTTTTCAATGAGCAGTTCTTC.

This clone was seen a few times. This sequence joins TRBV10-2 and TRBJ2-1; a weak D match, TRBD1 (6 bases). Trimming took 2 bases from V and 3 from J, leaving 20 bases between them. The CDR3 has 18 residues. Germline loops: CDR1 WSHSY, CDR2 SAAADI. In DNA, the CDR3 is TGCGCCAGCAGTGAGACTCCAGCCAGGGGCAGGGGCTACAATGAGCAGTTCTTC. It translates to CASSETPARGRGYNEQFF.

This clone was seen a few times. The rearrangement uses TRBV18 and TRBJ2-3; D is perhaps TRBD2 (5 bases). Trimming shortened V by 3 bases and J by 6 bases, and 13 bases separated the two germline ends. Germline V gene lookup returns CDR1 KGHSH and CDR2 LQKENI. The CDR3 contains 14 residues. The CDR3 nucleotides are TGTGCCAGCTCACCCTTTGATGGCGGGGATACGCAGTATTTT. It specifies CASSPFDGGDTQYF.

This chain uses TRBV5-1 with TRBJ1-1; the D is unclear. Deletions cut 3 bases from V and 0 bases from J, with 9 bases between. Looked up from germline, CDR1 is SGHRS and CDR2 is YFSETQ. This CDR3 is built from 14 residues. The CDR3 DNA reads TGCGCCAGCAGCTCTCGACCGATGAACACTGAAGCTTTCTTT. Encoded protein: CASSSRPMNTEAFF.

The rearrangement joins TRBV11-2 to TRBJ2-1; 9 bases match TRBD2. With 5 bases clipped from V and 6 bases from J, the junction kept 17 bases outside the gene matches. Germline V gene lookup returns CDR1 SGHAT and CDR2 FQNNGV. This CDR3 spans 18 amino acids. In DNA form, the CDR3 reads TGTGCCAGCAGCCGCGTCTGGGCGGGAGGGCCTGGGATCAATGAGCAGTTCTTC. Amino acid sequence: CASSRVWAGGPGINEQFF.

This rearrangement joins TRBV29-1 to TRBJ2-7, with TRBD1 identical over 8 bases. CDR1 SQVTM and CDR2 ANQGSEA come from the germline V gene. The CDR3 is made up of 15 amino acids. With 0 bases clipped from V and 2 bases from J, the junction kept 6 bases outside the gene matches. CDR3 coding DNA: TGCAGCGTTGAAGACACAGGGGGAAGAGCCTACGAGCAGTACTTC. This translates into CSVEDTGGRAYEQYF.

J is TRBJ2-5 and V is TRBV9; D gene unclear. This CDR3 is 15 amino acids long. Germline CDR1 and CDR2: SGDLS and YYNGEE. The V end lost 1 base, the J end lost 3 bases, and 13 bases lay between the germline ends. DNA for the CDR3: TGTGCCAGCAGCGTACGTCTGGGCGGAGAAGAGACCCAGTACTTC. Amino acids: CASSVRLGGEETQYF.

The chain has TRBV5-5 and TRBJ2-1; the match to TRBD2 covers 11 bases. With 1 base clipped from V and 4 bases from J, the junction kept 7 bases outside the gene matches. This CDR3 region has 17 residues. The V gene's germline CDR1 is SGHKS and CDR2 YYEKEE (reference sequence). The CDR3 DNA follows: TGTGCCAGCAGCTTGACTAGCGGGAGTTCTCCTTACAATGAGCAGTTCTTC. Protein sequence: CASSLTSGSSPYNEQFF. Complete variable domain (other parts from reference TRBV5-5 and TRBJ2-1): DAGVTQSPTHLIKTRGQQVTLRCSPISGHKSVSWYQQVLGQGPQFIFQYYEKEERGRGNFPDRFSARQFPNYSSELNVNALLLGDSALYLCASSLTSGSSPYNEQFFGPGTRLTVL.

V usage is TRBV2 and J usage is TRBJ2-2; 9 bases match TRBD1. The CDR3 runs 15 residues. Germline V gives CDR1 SNHLY, CDR2 FYNNEI. The V and J ends lost 0 bases and 4 bases, in that order; junction bases with no gene match: 0. Written as DNA, the CDR3 is TGTGCCAGCAGTGAAGCGACAGGGGGCACCGGGGAGCTGTTTTTT. This encodes CASSEATGGTGELFF.

Turning to this clone: A much larger clone differs by one base, so this may be a read error. The gene calls are TRBV9 and TRBJ2-2, with 7 bases lining up with TRBD2. V lost 0 bases and J lost 4; bases outside the gene matches: 0. Germline V gene data show CDR1 as SGDLS and CDR2 as YYNGEE. The CDR3 has 14 amino acids. CDR3 residues: CASSVGGGTGELFF. CDR3 DNA sequence: TGTGCCAGCAGCGTAGGGGGGGGCACCGGGGAGCTGTTTTTT.